A single sample is the source of the 21 T cell receptor beta chains below, sequenced in a study of T cells generated in artificial thymic organoids (dated by TCRdb to about 2017). Receptors were amplified or captured by 5' RACE. The listed sequencing device is Illumina MiSeq. Separate semi-nested PCR amplifications were run for the TCRalpha and TCRbeta libraries, using Advantage 2 and reverse primers located in the TRAC or TRBC constant regions. In-frame beta chains were kept once TCRdb had trimmed the public reads at Q25 with fastp and called clones with MiXCR. Each CDR3 protein gets just one entry, which takes the most common genes and DNA from the rows behind it. The sample includes around 8,500 distinct CDR3 sequences, with 18% observed a single time. Of the sample, roughly 1.4% is held by the ten largest clones. Sequencing used naive CD8+ T cells from the thymus. The sample's cell subset or site label is to be understood as: CD3+TCRalphabeta+CD8SP T cells; for blood, CD45RO-CCR7+ naive CD8+ T cells. The receptors were sampled from a human donor who gave cord blood stem cells for thymic organoid culture, a cardiac surgery patient who gave postnatal thymus, or a blood donor (not recorded which).

This clonotype was counted a few times. The gene calls are TRBV20-1 and TRBJ2-3; 10 nucleotides line up with TRBD2. Per germline, CDR1 DFQATT and CDR2 SNEGSKA (reference sequence). The CDR3 is made up of 16 amino acids. The CDR3 protein is CIPHGPASGSADTQYF. CDR3 coding DNA: TGCATTCCCCACGGTCCGGCTAGCGGGAGTGCAGATACGCAGTATTTT.

In this sample, this clonotype is medium-sized. This sequence joins TRBV27 and TRBJ2-5, with D unresolved. The CDR3 runs 16 residues. Trimming removed 3 bases at V and 1 base at J, with 15 bases between. Germline V gene lookup returns CDR1 MNHEY and CDR2 SMNVEV (reference sequence). The CDR3 DNA reads TGTGCCAGCAGTTTCACCCACGGCGGCAGCCAAGAGACCCAGTACTTC. Translation gives CASSFTHGGSQETQYF.

The rearrangement links TRBV6-5 to TRBJ1-2, with TRBD1 as a possible D gene (6 bases). Deletions cut 1 base from V and 5 bases from J, with 11 bases between. The length of the CDR3 is 14 residues. CDR1 is MNHEY, CDR2 SVGAGI, per germline. CDR3 sequence (DNA): TGTGCCAGCAGTTACTTAGGGGGGCGTTATGGCTACACCTTC. Amino acid sequence: CASSYLGGRYGYTF.

This clonotype is classed as medium-sized (0.01 to 0.1%). DNA for the CDR3: TGTGCCAGCACCGTAAAAGGGGGCTATGGCTACACCTTC. Protein product: CASTVKGGYGYTF. The V and J genes are TRBV6-5 and TRBJ1-2, with D perhaps TRBD1 (6 bases). CDR3 size: 13 residues. V was trimmed by 7 bases and J by 4 bases, leaving 13 bases between them. Germline assignment: CDR1 MNHEY and CDR2 SVGAGI.

For this clonotype: Because it lacks the conserved phenylalanine or tryptophan at the end, this CDR3 is likely a read error. The genes are TRBV29-1 and TRBJ2-1; 11 bases map to TRBD2. This CDR3 contains 14 residues. The germline V gene encodes CDR1 SQVTM and CDR2 ANQGSEA. The J segment lost 1 base and the V segment lost 7 bases, leaving 3 bases of the junction unmatched. The CDR3 sequence: CSGLAGLSYNEQFL. The DNA of the CDR3 is TGCAGCGGACTAGCGGGACTTTCCTACAATGAGCAGTTCCTC.

This clonotype rates as medium-sized. This chain links TRBV10-3 with TRBJ2-7; no clear D. This CDR3 has 12 amino acids. V lost 0 bases and J lost 4, with 4 bases in between. CDR1 and CDR2 (germline): ENHRY, SYGVKD. The CDR3 loop is CAISESSYEQYF. CDR3 bases: TGTGCCATCAGTGAGTCGAGTTACGAGCAGTACTTC.

This clonotype qualifies as medium-sized. This sequence joins TRBV5-1 and TRBJ2-3; the D is unclear. The CDR3 loop spans 10 amino acids. Germline CDR1 and CDR2: SGHRS and YFSETQ. V was trimmed by 6 bases and J by 5 bases, leaving 4 bases between them. The CDR3 DNA is TGCGCCAGCAACCGAGATACGCAGTATTTT. This translates into CASNRDTQYF.

In its sample, this clonotype is medium-sized. The J gene is TRBJ2-1, the V gene TRBV27; D unclear. Germline V gene lookup returns CDR1 MNHEY and CDR2 SMNVEV (reference sequence). The CDR3 consists of 16 residues. Trimming pared 0 bases from V and 0 bases from J, leaving 9 bases between. DNA of the CDR3: TGTGCCAGCAGTTTATCCCGTCCCAGCTCCTACAATGAGCAGTTCTTC. Amino acid sequence: CASSLSRPSSYNEQFF.

By share of the sample, this clonotype is medium-sized. The chain recombines TRBV4-1 with TRBJ2-7; 9 bases are shared with TRBD1. V gave up 1 base and J gave up 0 bases; unmatched junction bases: 1. The CDR3 sequence is 15 residues long. Germline V lookup: CDR1 MGHRA, CDR2 YSYEKL. The DNA of the CDR3 is TGCGCCAGCAGCCAAGCGGACAGGGGCTCCTACGAGCAGTACTTC. It specifies CASSQADRGSYEQYF.

This clonotype was seen many times. V and J are TRBV5-4 and TRBJ2-7, with D perhaps TRBD1 (6 bases). V lost 4 bases and J 7 bases, leaving 15 bases between the germline ends. This CDR3 has 13 residues. Germline-derived CDR1 and CDR2 are SGHNT and YYREEE (reference sequence). CDR3 sequence: CASSANRDWEQYF. DNA for the CDR3: TGTGCCAGCAGCGCTAACAGGGATTGGGAGCAGTACTTC.

This clonotype was seen many times. The chain uses TRBV20-1 and TRBJ2-1, with TRBD2 as a possible D gene (6 bases). This CDR3 spans 18 amino acids. Germline CDR1 DFQATT, CDR2 SNEGSKA (reference sequence). With 4 bases removed from V and 7 bases from J, the gap between germline ends came to 29 bases. The CDR3 here is CSATHPRVEGMDHNEQFF. The CDR3 DNA follows: TGCAGTGCTACGCATCCGCGTGTGGAGGGGATGGATCATAATGAGCAGTTCTTC.

This clonotype is labeled as medium-sized. The gene calls are TRBV12-3 or TRBV12-4 and TRBJ2-1; the D gene could be TRBD1 or TRBD2 (5 bases each). V lost 6 bases and J 5 bases, leaving 17 bases between the germline ends. CDR3 size: 15 residues. The CDR3 DNA is TGTGCCAGCAGCCGGCCGGGACGACATCACAATGAGCAGTTCTTC. It specifies CASSRPGRHHNEQFF.

This clonotype has a count of ten or more. The rearrangement joins TRBV6-5 to TRBJ1-1; D ambiguous. The germline V gene encodes CDR1 MNHEY and CDR2 SVGAGI. Trimming stripped 8 bases from V and 1 base from J, with 14 bases between. The CDR3 runs to 14 residues. The CDR3 nucleotides are TGTGCCAGCGGCCCGGCGACGTCGAACACTGAAGCTTTCTTT. It yields the protein CASGPATSNTEAFF.

This chain joins TRBV12-3 or TRBV12-4 and TRBJ2-1; D is possibly TRBD2 (6 bases). This CDR3 has 14 residues. V gave up 4 bases and J gave up 9 bases, with 16 bases separating them. The CDR3 coding sequence is TGTGCCAGCAGTTACGGGAGCCTTAGCGGTGAGCAGTTCTTC. Its protein is CASSYGSLSGEQFF.

This clonotype was counted only a few times. A much larger clone sits a single nucleotide away, making a read error possible. This chain links TRBV11-2 with TRBJ2-1, with TRBD1 identical over 8 bases. Germline V gives CDR1 SGHAT, CDR2 FQNNGV. This CDR3 contains 14 residues. The CDR3 reads CASSRGGTGNGQFF. For the CDR3, the DNA is TGTGCCAGCAGCCGCGGTGGGACAGGCAATGGGCAGTTCTTC.

This clonotype came up many times. DNA for the CDR3: TGTGCCAGCAGCTTGTGGAACAATGAGCAGTTCTTC. Translating gives CASSLWNNEQFF. The chain employs TRBV5-5 and TRBJ2-1; D unclear. Trimming left V 1 base short and J 5 bases short, with 4 bases between. The germline gives CDR1 SGHKS, CDR2 YYEKEE (reference sequence). The CDR3 has 12 amino acids.

This clonotype was seen repeatedly, ten times or more. CDR3 sequence: CASRLGTEAFF. In DNA form, the CDR3 reads TGTGCCAGTCGGCTGGGAACTGAAGCTTTCTTT. J is TRBJ1-1 and V is TRBV19; no definite D call. The CDR3 is 11 residues long. Germline-derived CDR1 and CDR2 are LNHDA and SQIVND (reference sequence). V was pared by 8 bases and J by 5 bases, with 9 bases between.

Concerning this clonotype: This may stem from a read error, because a much larger clone lies one nucleotide away. The V gene is TRBV6-2 or TRBV6-3, the J gene TRBJ2-7, with 7 bases aligning to TRBD1. Germline CDR1 reads MNHEY; CDR2 reads SVGEGT. This CDR3 comprises 14 residues. With 8 bases clipped from V and 1 base from J, the junction kept 8 bases outside the gene matches. CDR3 in amino acids: CASGQPGQSYEQYF. The DNA for the CDR3 is TGTGCCAGCGGTCAACCGGGACAGTCCTACGAGCAGTACTTC.

This clonotype is deemed medium-sized. The V gene is TRBV6-2 or TRBV6-3, the J gene TRBJ2-1; TRBD2 matches at 9 bases. From germline, CDR1 is MNHEY and CDR2 SVGEGT. Trimming at V came to 4 bases and at J to 8 bases, leaving 30 bases not matched to a gene. The CDR3 has 22 residues. The CDR3 protein is CASSFLPGDEISGRSWGDEQFF. CDR3 DNA: TGTGCCAGCAGTTTTCTTCCGGGCGACGAAATAAGCGGGAGGTCCTGGGGGGATGAGCAGTTCTTC.

As for this clonotype: This CDR3 fails to terminate in the conserved phenylalanine or tryptophan, so it likely reflects a read error. The chain combines TRBV28 with TRBJ1-5, with 7 bases identical to TRBD1. V shed 2 bases and J 5 bases; nucleotides not matched to a gene: 6. Germline CDR1 is MDHEN and CDR2 is SYDVKM. This CDR3 is 15 amino acids long. The CDR3 sequence: CASSLLQGLDQPQHY. In DNA, the CDR3 is TGTGCCAGCAGTTTACTACAGGGGTTAGATCAGCCCCAGCATTAT.

This sequence joins TRBV19 and TRBJ1-6; D not certain. CDR1 is LNHDA and CDR2 is SQIVND in the germline V gene (reference sequence). The CDR3 has 12 residues. Trimming pared 3 bases from V and 9 bases from J, leaving 6 bases between. In nucleotides, the CDR3 is TGTGCCAGTAGTATTTCAGCTTCACCCCTCCACTTT. This encodes CASSISASPLHF.